This T cell receptor (beta chain) appears in the sequencing data of a study of blood T cell repertoires in COVID-19. Overall study: The origin of the acute and convalescent COVID-19 samples was the United States, Italy and Spain. The analysed material was cDNA or gDNA that came from T cells, B-cell-depleted T cells, or PBMCs.

Germline V gives CDR1 MGHRA, CDR2 YSYEKL. The CDR3 covers 15 residues. Trimming shortened V by 3 bases and J by 6 bases, and 18 bases separated the two germline ends. Sequenced by immunoSEQ multiplex PCR; TCRdb stores in-frame clones only, minus some. This table has roughly 49,000 clones, 80% to 90% appearing once. The J gene is TRBJ2-7, the V gene TRBV4-1; a possible D gene is TRBD1 (6 bases). Sample: peripheral blood. This clonotype originated in a man aged 50 or older with active COVID-19. CDR3 loop: CASSQDSRGSGEQYF. In nucleotides, the CDR3 is TGCGCCAGCAGCCAGGACAGCCGGGGCTCGGGCGAGCAGTACTTC.